These 19 T cell receptor beta chains share one sample of origin, sequenced in a study of CD8 T cells in ankylosing spondylitis. MiXCR, run by TCRdb on the 5' RACE reads, gives a single entry per CDR3 protein. Found here are 250,000 to 300,000 distinct CDR3 sequences, over 15% of them singletons; the top ten hold 7.5% to 9%. Sequenced sample: blood, either unsorted or a sorted T cell fraction (not recorded which). The source is a male donor with ankylosing spondylitis or in good health (not recorded which).

The gene calls are TRBV4-1 and TRBJ2-3; D not resolved. CDR1 is MGHRA and CDR2 is YSYEKL in the germline V gene. CDR3 length equals 16 residues. Deletions cut 0 bases from V and 0 bases from J, with 10 bases between. The CDR3 sequence: CASSQDPPASTDTQYF. The CDR3 coding sequence is TGCGCCAGCAGCCAAGATCCCCCGGCTAGCACAGATACGCAGTATTTT.

The chain is built from TRBV5-5 and TRBJ1-2, with D possibly matching TRBD1 (5 bases). The CDR3 spans 14 residues. Germline CDR1 SGHKS, CDR2 YYEKEE (reference sequence). Trimming pared 2 bases from V and 7 bases from J, leaving 15 bases between. In DNA, the CDR3 is TGTGCCAGCAGCTTCGGACGGCAGGGTGGTGGCTACACCTTC. This gives the protein CASSFGRQGGGYTF.

V usage is TRBV4-1 and J usage is TRBJ1-5; 7 nucleotides match TRBD1. After removal of 0 bases from V and 6 bases from J, the junction contained 8 bases not matched to a gene. CDR3 length: 16 residues. Germline values: CDR1 MGHRA, CDR2 YSYEKL. The CDR3 loop reads CASSQDVTGVFQPQHF. DNA of the CDR3: TGCGCCAGCAGCCAAGACGTTACAGGGGTGTTTCAGCCCCAGCATTTT.

This chain links TRBV20-1 with TRBJ2-1, with TRBD2 identical over 9 bases. Germline-derived CDR1 and CDR2 are DFQATT and SNEGSKA (reference sequence). J gave up 9 bases and V 2 bases, and 8 bases lay outside the gene matches. The CDR3 is 14 residues long. The chain's CDR3 is CSARIAGGPGEQFF. The CDR3 DNA reads as TGCAGTGCTAGAATTGCGGGGGGGCCGGGTGAGCAGTTCTTC.

This clonotype came up a few times. V is TRBV7-8 and J is TRBJ2-1; D is ambiguous. Per the germline V gene, CDR1 is SGHVS and CDR2 is FQNEAQ. The CDR3 spans 13 residues. Trimming took 5 bases from V and 9 from J, leaving 14 bases between them. CDR3 DNA sequence: TGTGCCAGCAGCCTAGGCCGTGTGAGTGAGCAGTTCTTC. Amino acids: CASSLGRVSEQFF. Full variable domain (rest looked up from reference TRBV7-8 and TRBJ2-1): GAGVSQSPRYKVAKRGQDVALRCDPISGHVSLFWYQQALGQGPEFLTYFQNEAQLDKSGLPSDRFFAERPEGSVSTLKIQRTQQEDSAVYLCASSLGRVSEQFFGPGTRLTVL.

The table lists this clonotype with a few counts. This sequence joins TRBV18 and TRBJ1-1, with TRBD1 as a possible D gene (6 bases). Trimming removed 0 bases at V and 0 bases at J, with 14 bases between. The CDR3 is made up of 17 amino acids. The germline CDR1 and CDR2 sequences are KGHSH and LQKENI. The DNA of the CDR3 is TGTGCCAGCTCACCACCGGGGGCAGGGACCATGAACACTGAAGCTTTCTTT. It yields the protein CASSPPGAGTMNTEAFF.

The chain links TRBV5-1 to TRBJ1-1; D possibly corresponds to TRBD1 (6 bases). CDR3 length: 16 amino acids. Germline-derived CDR1 and CDR2 are SGHRS and YFSETQ. V lost 1 base and J lost 7, with 20 bases in between. CDR3 nucleotides: TGCGCCAGCAGCTTGTTTGGGGACAACACAGCAGGTGAAGCTTTCTTT. Protein: CASSLFGDNTAGEAFF.

In its sample, this clonotype was seen a few times. CDR3 protein: CASSLDRGYEQFF. As DNA, the CDR3 is TGTGCCAGCAGCTTGGATAGGGGATATGAGCAGTTCTTC. The rearrangement uses TRBV5-6 and TRBJ2-1; a weak D match, TRBD1 (5 bases). The CDR3 contains 13 residues. V lost 0 bases and J lost 8, with 9 bases in between. Germline assignment: CDR1 SGHDT and CDR2 YYEEEE.

This clonotype has only a few counts. V usage is TRBV10-3 and J usage is TRBJ2-5; D may match TRBD1 or TRBD2 (5 bases each). There are 15 residues in the CDR3. V lost 4 bases and J 5 bases, leaving 17 bases between the germline ends. The germline V gene encodes CDR1 ENHRY and CDR2 SYGVKD. CDR3 nucleotides: TGTGCCATCAGTGGACTCTGGGGGAATGGGGAGACCCAGTACTTC. This encodes CAISGLWGNGETQYF.

This clonotype was observed a few times. The chain uses TRBV4-2 and TRBJ2-2; the D is unclear. The CDR3 is 13 residues long. V was shortened by 2 bases and J by 4 bases, with 5 bases between the two germline ends. CDR1 is LGHNA and CDR2 is YNFKEQ in the germline V gene. The CDR3, as DNA: TGTGCCAGCAGCCAACAGAGCACCGGGGAGCTGTTTTTT. Its protein is CASSQQSTGELFF.

A few counts support this clonotype. V usage is TRBV6-1 and J usage is TRBJ1-4; 7 nucleotides agree with TRBD1. V lost 6 bases and J lost 2; bases outside the gene matches: 6. This CDR3 has 15 amino acids. Germline V gene data show CDR1 as MNHNS and CDR2 as SASEGT. The DNA of the CDR3 is TGTGCCAGCAGCAAGAGGGGGCTCACTAATGAAAAACTGTTTTTT. Protein sequence: CASSKRGLTNEKLFF.

This clonotype was detected a few times. V usage is TRBV20-1 and J usage is TRBJ2-1; TRBD2 matches 9 bases. Trimming took 7 bases from V and 5 from J; bases not matched to a gene: 15. The germline gives CDR1 DFQATT, CDR2 SNEGSKA (reference sequence). This CDR3 is 16 amino acids long. The CDR3 DNA is TGCAGTGTTCTGAAAGCGGGGGGCCTGACTCACAATGAGCAGTTCTTC. This gives the protein CSVLKAGGLTHNEQFF.

This clonotype was counted many times. The rearrangement links TRBV7-9 to TRBJ2-1; the match to TRBD2 covers 9 bases. The V gene end was trimmed by 5 bases and the J gene end by 5 bases; junction bases not matched to a gene: 13. This CDR3 has 17 residues. CDR1 and CDR2 from the germline V gene are SEHNR and FQNEAQ (reference sequence). This CDR3 is CASSRSGSPGRNNEQFF. CDR3 coding DNA: TGTGCCAGCAGCCGTAGCGGGAGTCCGGGGAGAAACAATGAGCAGTTCTTC.

The chain carries TRBV7-3 and TRBJ2-3; 15 bases are shared with TRBD2. Germline CDR1 reads SGHTA; CDR2 reads FQGTGA. CDR3 length: 17 residues. After removal of 5 bases from V and 4 bases from J, the junction contained 7 bases not matched to a gene. CDR3 in amino acids: CASSPRTSGGAPDTQYF. The CDR3 bases are TGTGCCAGCAGCCCCCGGACTAGCGGGGGGGCCCCAGATACGCAGTATTTT.

The chain links TRBV5-1 to TRBJ1-5, with no clear D. The CDR3 consists of 14 residues. Trimming removed 0 bases from V and 3 bases from J, with 7 bases in between. Germline V gene sequence: CDR1 SGHRS, CDR2 YFSETQ. CDR3 DNA sequence: TGCGCCAGCAGCTTGGATGGGAACAATCAGCCCCAGCATTTT. Protein sequence: CASSLDGNNQPQHF.

The rearrangement uses TRBV20-1 and TRBJ2-3; TRBD2 matches 11 bases. Germline trimming cut 3 bases from V and 0 bases from J; bases unmatched to any gene: 2. Germline V gives CDR1 DFQATT, CDR2 SNEGSKA (reference sequence). This CDR3 spans 15 amino acids. CDR3 sequence: CSARVAGGSTDTQYF. The CDR3 nucleotides are TGCAGTGCTAGGGTAGCGGGGGGGAGCACAGATACGCAGTATTTT.

This clonotype was recorded a few times. V and J are TRBV20-1 and TRBJ2-3; D gene uncertain. From germline, CDR1 is DFQATT and CDR2 SNEGSKA (reference sequence). The CDR3 loop spans 12 amino acids. V gave up 2 bases and J gave up 1 base, with 4 bases separating them. The CDR3 sequence: CSARPGTDTQYF. The CDR3 DNA reads TGCAGTGCTAGACCTGGCACAGATACGCAGTATTTT.

This clonotype has at least ten counts. This sequence joins TRBV29-1 and TRBJ2-3; D is possibly TRBD1 or TRBD2 (7 bases each). Trimming took 0 bases from V and 5 from J, leaving 21 bases between them. The CDR3 extends over 17 amino acids. Germline V lookup: CDR1 SQVTM, CDR2 ANQGSEA. The CDR3 sequence is CSVEDEKLTGEGDTQYF. CDR3 coding DNA: TGCAGCGTTGAAGATGAAAAATTAACAGGGGAGGGAGATACGCAGTATTTT.

This clonotype has a handful of counts. This chain joins TRBV6-1 and TRBJ1-6; tentative D call: TRBD1 (5 bases). The CDR3 length is 13 residues. Looked up from germline, CDR1 is MNHNS and CDR2 is SASEGT. V was pared by 6 bases and J by 8 bases, with 11 bases between. The CDR3 spells CASSERGDSPLHF. CDR3 in DNA: TGTGCCAGCAGCGAACGGGGGGATTCACCCCTCCACTTT.